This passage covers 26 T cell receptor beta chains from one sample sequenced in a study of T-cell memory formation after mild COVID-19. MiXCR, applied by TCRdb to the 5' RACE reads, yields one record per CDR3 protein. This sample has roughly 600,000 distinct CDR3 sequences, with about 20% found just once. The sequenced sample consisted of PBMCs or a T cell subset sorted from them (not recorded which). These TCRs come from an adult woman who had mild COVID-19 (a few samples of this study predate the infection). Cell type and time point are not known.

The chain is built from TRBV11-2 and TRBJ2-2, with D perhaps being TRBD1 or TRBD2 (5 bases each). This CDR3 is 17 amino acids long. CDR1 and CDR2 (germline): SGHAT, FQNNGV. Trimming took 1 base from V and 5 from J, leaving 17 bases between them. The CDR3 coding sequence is TGTGCCAGCAGCTTAGGCAGGGAGAGAAGAAAGACCGGGGAGCTGTTTTTT. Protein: CASSLGRERRKTGELFF. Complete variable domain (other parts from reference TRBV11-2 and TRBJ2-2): EAGVAQSPRYKIIEKRQSVAFWCNPISGHATLYWYQQILGQGPKLLIQFQNNGVVDDSQLPKDRFSAERLKGVDSTLKIQPAKLEDSAVYLCASSLGRERRKTGELFFGEGSRLTVL.

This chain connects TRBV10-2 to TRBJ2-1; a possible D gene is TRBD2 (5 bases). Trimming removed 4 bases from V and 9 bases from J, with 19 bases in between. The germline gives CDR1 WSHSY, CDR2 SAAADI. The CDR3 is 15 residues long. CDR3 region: CASSGIGLVSGEQFF. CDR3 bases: TGCGCCAGCAGTGGTATCGGACTCGTGAGTGGTGAGCAGTTCTTC.

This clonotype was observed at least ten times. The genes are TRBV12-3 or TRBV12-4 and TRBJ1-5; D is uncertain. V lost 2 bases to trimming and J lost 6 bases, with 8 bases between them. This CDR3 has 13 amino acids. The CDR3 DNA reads TGTGCCAGCAGTTTACCAGTCGGTCAGCCCCAGCATTTT. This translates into CASSLPVGQPQHF.

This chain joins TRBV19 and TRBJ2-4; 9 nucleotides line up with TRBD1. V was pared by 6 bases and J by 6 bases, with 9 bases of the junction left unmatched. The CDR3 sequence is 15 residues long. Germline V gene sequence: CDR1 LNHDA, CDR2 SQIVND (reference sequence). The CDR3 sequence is CASRGQGKVGNIQYF. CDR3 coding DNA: TGTGCCAGTAGGGGACAGGGTAAGGTGGGAAACATTCAGTACTTC.

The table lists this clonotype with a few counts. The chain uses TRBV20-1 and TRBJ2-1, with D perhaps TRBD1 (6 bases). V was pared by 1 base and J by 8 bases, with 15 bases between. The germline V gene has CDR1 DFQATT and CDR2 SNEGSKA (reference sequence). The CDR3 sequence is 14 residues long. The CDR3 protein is CSARGDRLGDEQFF. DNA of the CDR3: TGCAGTGCTAGAGGTGACAGGCTAGGCGATGAGCAGTTCTTC.

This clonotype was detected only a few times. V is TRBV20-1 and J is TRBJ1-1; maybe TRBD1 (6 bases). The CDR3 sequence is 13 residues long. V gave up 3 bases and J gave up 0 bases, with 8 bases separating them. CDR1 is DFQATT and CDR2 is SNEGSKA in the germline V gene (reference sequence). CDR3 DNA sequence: TGCAGTGCTAGGGACAGAATGAACACTGAAGCTTTCTTT. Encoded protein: CSARDRMNTEAFF.

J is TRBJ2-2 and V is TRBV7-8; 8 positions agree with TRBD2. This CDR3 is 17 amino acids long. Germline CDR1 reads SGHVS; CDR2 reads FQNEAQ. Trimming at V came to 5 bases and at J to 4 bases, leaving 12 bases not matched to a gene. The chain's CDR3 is CASSQASGGPGTGELFF. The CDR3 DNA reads TGTGCCAGCAGCCAGGCCTCGGGGGGGCCTGGCACCGGGGAGCTGTTTTTT.

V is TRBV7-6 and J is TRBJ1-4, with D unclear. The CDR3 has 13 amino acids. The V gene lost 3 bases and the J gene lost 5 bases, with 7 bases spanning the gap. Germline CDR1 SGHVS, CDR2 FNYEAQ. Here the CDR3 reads CASSFKPNEKLFF. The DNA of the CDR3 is TGTGCCAGCAGCTTCAAACCCAATGAAAAACTGTTTTTT.

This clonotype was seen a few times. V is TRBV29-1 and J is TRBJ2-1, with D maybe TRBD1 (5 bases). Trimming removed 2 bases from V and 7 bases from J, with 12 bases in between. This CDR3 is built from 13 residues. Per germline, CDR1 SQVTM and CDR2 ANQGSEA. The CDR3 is CSVERGLGNEQFF. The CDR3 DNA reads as TGCAGCGTTGAAAGGGGCCTGGGGAATGAGCAGTTCTTC.

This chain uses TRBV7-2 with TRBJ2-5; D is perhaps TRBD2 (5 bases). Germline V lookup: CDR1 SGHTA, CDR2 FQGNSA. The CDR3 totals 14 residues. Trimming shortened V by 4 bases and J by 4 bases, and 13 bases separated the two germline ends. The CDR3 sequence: CASSSRADGETQYF. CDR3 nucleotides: TGTGCCAGCAGCTCAAGAGCGGATGGAGAGACCCAGTACTTC.

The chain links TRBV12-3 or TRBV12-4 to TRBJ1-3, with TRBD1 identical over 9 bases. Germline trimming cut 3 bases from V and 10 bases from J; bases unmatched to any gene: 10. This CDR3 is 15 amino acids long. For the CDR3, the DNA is TGTGCCAGCAGTTTCTTACCGGGACAGGGTCAAACCATATATTTT. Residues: CASSFLPGQGQTIYF.

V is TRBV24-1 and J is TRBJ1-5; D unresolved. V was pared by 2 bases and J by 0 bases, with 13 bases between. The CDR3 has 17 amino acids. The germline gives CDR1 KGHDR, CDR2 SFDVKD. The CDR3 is CATSDSLKPYSNQPQHF. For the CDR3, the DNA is TGTGCCACCAGTGATTCCCTGAAGCCATATAGCAATCAGCCCCAGCATTTT.

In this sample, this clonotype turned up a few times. CDR3 region: CAWRLAGGTYEQYF. The CDR3 region has the DNA TGTGCCTGGAGGCTAGCGGGTGGGACCTACGAGCAGTACTTC. The J gene is TRBJ2-7, the V gene TRBV30, with 8 bases aligning to TRBD2. CDR3 length: 14 amino acids. V lost 3 bases, J lost 2 bases, and 6 bases stayed unmatched. CDR1 GTSNPN and CDR2 SVGIG come from the germline V gene (reference sequence). Filled out from reference TRBV30 and TRBJ2-7, the complete variable domain reads SQTIHQWPATLVQPVGSPLSLECTVEGTSNPNLYWYRQAAGRGLQLLFYSVGIGQISSEVPQNLSASRPQDRQFILSSKKLLLSDSGFYLCAWRLAGGTYEQYFGPGTRLTVT.

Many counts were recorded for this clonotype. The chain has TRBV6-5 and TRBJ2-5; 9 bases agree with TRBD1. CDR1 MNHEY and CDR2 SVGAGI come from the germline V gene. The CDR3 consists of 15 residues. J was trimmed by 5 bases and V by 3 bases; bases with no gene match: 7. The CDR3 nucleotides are TGTGCCAGCAGTTATGAACAGGGGGCTTGGGAGACCCAGTACTTC. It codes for CASSYEQGAWETQYF.

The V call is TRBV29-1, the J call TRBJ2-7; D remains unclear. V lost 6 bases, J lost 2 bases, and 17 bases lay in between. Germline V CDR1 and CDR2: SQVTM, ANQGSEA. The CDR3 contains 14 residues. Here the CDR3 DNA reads TGCAGCGTGATTGAGACGAGTCGGACCTACGAGCAGTACTTC. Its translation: CSVIETSRTYEQYF.

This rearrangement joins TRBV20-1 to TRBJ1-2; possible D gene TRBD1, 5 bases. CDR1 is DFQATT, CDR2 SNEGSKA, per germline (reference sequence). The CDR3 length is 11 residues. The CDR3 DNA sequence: TGCAGGTCCCCAGGGAACTATGGCTACACCTTC. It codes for CRSPGNYGYTF.

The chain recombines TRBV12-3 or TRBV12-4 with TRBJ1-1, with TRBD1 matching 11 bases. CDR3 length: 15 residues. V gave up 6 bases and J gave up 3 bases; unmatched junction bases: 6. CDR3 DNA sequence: TGTGCCAGCAGCACCAAGGGACAGGGGGACACTGAAGCTTTCTTT. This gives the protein CASSTKGQGDTEAFF.

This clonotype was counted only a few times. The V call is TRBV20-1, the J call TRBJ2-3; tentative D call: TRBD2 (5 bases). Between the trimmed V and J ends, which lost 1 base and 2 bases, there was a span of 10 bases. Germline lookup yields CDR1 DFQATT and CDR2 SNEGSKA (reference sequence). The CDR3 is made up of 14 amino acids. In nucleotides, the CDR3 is TGCAGTGCTAGAGGACGGGGATCCACAGATACGCAGTATTTT. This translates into CSARGRGSTDTQYF.

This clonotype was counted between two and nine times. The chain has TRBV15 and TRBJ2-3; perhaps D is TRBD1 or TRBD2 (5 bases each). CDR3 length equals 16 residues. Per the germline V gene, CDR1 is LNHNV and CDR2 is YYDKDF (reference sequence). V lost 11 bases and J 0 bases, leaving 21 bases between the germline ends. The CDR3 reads CAARSSGTVSTDTQYF. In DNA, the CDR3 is TGTGCCGCTAGAAGCTCCGGGACCGTCAGCACAGATACGCAGTATTTT.

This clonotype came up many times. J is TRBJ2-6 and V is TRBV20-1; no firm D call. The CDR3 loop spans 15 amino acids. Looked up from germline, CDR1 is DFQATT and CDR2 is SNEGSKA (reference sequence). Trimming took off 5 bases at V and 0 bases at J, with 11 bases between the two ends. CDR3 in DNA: TGCAGTGCTCCGGATTTAAGCTCTGGGGCCAACGTCCTGACTTTC. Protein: CSAPDLSSGANVLTF.

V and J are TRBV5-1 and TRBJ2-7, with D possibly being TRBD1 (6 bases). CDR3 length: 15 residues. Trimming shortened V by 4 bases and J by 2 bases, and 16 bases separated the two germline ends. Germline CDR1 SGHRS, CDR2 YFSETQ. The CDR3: CASSPGTQDPYEQYF. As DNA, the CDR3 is TGCGCCAGCAGCCCCGGGACACAAGATCCCTACGAGCAGTACTTC.

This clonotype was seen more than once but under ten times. The CDR3 DNA is TGTGCCAGCAGCTTCAGCCCTAGGGCGGCGGGAGATACGCAGTATTTT. Residues: CASSFSPRAAGDTQYF. The gene calls are TRBV7-9 and TRBJ2-3, with D tentatively TRBD2 (5 bases). Trimming pared 3 bases from V and 5 bases from J, leaving 18 bases between. The CDR3 sequence is 16 residues long. CDR1 and CDR2 from the germline V gene are SEHNR and FQNEAQ (reference sequence).

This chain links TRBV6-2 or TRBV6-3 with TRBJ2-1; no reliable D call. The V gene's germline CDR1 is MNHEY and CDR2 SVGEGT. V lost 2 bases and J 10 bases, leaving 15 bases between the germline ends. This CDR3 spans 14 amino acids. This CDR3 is CASSYDTPTLEQFF. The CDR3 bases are TGTGCCAGCAGTTACGACACCCCCACATTGGAGCAGTTCTTC.

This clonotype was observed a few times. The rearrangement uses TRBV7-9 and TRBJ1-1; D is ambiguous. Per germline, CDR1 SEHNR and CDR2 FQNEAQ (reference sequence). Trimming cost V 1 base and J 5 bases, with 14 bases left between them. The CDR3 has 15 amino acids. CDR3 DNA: TGTGCCAGCAGCTTAGTGGGCAGTTCGGATACTGAAGCTTTCTTT. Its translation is CASSLVGSSDTEAFF. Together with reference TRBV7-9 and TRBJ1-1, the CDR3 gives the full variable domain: DTGVSQNPRHKITKRGQNVTFRCDPISEHNRLYWYRQTLGQGPEFLTYFQNEAQLEKSRLLSDRFSAERPKGSFSTLEIQRTEQGDSAMYLCASSLVGSSDTEAFFGQGTRLTVV.

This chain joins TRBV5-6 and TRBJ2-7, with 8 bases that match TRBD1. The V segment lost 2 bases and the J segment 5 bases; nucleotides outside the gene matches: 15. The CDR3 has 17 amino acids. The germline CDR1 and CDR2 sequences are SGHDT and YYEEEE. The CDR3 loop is CASSLRKTRDRFNEQYF. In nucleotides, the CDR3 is TGTGCCAGCAGCTTACGGAAAACTCGGGACAGGTTCAACGAGCAGTACTTC.

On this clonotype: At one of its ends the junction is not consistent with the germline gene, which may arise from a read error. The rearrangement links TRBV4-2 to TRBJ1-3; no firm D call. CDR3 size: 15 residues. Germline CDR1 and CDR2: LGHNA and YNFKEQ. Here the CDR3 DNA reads TGTGCCAGCAGCCCGGATTCGCTCTCTGGAAGCACCATATATTTT. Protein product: CASSPDSLSGSTIYF.